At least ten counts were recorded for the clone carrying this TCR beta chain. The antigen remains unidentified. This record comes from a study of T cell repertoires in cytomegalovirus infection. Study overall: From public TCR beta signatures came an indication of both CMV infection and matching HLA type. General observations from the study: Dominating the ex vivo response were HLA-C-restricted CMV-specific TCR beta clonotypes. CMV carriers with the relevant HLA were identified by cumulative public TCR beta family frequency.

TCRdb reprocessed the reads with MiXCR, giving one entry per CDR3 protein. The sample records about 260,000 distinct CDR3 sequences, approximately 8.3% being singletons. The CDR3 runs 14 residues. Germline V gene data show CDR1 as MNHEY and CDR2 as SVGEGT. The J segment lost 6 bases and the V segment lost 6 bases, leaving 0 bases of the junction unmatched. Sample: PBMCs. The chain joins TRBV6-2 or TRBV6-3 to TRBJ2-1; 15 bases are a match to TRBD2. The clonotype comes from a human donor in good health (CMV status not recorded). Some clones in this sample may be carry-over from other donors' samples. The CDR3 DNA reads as TGTGCCAGCAGGGGACTAGCGGGGGGCAATGAGCAGTTCTTC. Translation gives CASRGLAGGNEQFF.